Presented here are 9 T cell receptor beta chains from one specimen sequenced in a study of regulatory T cells in long-lasting Graves disease. According to the study, TCR beta libraries were built with iRepertoire HTBI primers and CDR3-region Arm-PCR. TCRdb used MiXCR to reprocess the multiplex PCR reads, holding one entry per CDR3 protein. The data contain approximately 440,000 distinct CDR3 sequences, around 16% of them singletons. Time point in this sample: newly diagnosed GD, antithyroid drugs for less than 3 months. PBMC RNA served as the TCR library source. These data were also reused for a study on T cells in Graves' hyperthyroidism and ophthalmopathy.

Here the sequenced sample was peripheral blood mononuclear cells (PBMCs), taken at new diagnosis, from a patient treated with antithyroid drugs. The source of these receptors is a middle-aged man with Graves disease.

This clonotype was detected many times. The chain is built from TRBV12-3 or TRBV12-4 and TRBJ2-7, with 11 nucleotides matching TRBD2. V was clipped by 3 bases and J by 3 bases; unmatched bases: 7. The CDR3 loop spans 16 amino acids. CDR3 bases: TGTGCCAGCAGTTTGGGCACTAGCGGGAGAGTCTACGAGCAGTACTTC. Translation gives CASSLGTSGRVYEQYF.

This clonotype was counted ten times or more. V is TRBV30 and J is TRBJ1-2; D is unclear. The germline V gene encodes CDR1 GTSNPN and CDR2 SVGIG (reference sequence). The CDR3 runs to 15 residues. Trimming took 3 bases from V and 1 from J, leaving 15 bases between them. The CDR3 nucleotides read TGTGCCTGGAGCCCCCGGAGGCCGGATAACTATGGCTACACCTTC. Amino acids: CAWSPRRPDNYGYTF.

The chain uses TRBV27 and TRBJ2-2, with 7 bases fitting TRBD1. This CDR3 region has 16 residues. Germline V gives CDR1 MNHEY, CDR2 SMNVEV (reference sequence). J lost 0 bases, V lost 5 bases, and 6 bases had no gene match. The CDR3 here is CASSLRQGSNTGELFF. Written as DNA, the CDR3 is TGTGCCAGCAGTCTCCGACAGGGATCGAACACCGGGGAGCTGTTTTTT.

At least ten counts were recorded for this clonotype. The J gene is TRBJ2-3, the V gene TRBV11-2, with 7 bases that match TRBD2. This CDR3 region has 19 residues. Germline CDR1 SGHAT, CDR2 FQNNGV. The trim removed 1 base at V and 0 bases at J, leaving 13 bases unmatched. DNA of the CDR3: TGTGCCAGCAGCTTAGTCGGCCCTTGGGGGGGGGGGAGCACAGATACGCAGTATTTT. Residues: CASSLVGPWGGGSTDTQYF.

The rearrangement links TRBV29-1 to TRBJ2-3, with D unresolved. The CDR3 extends over 12 amino acids. In germline, CDR1 is SQVTM, CDR2 ANQGSEA. Trimming shortened V by 7 bases and J by 4 bases, and 12 bases separated the two germline ends. The DNA for the CDR3 is TGCAGCGCCGGAAGACTTTCAGATACGCAGTATTTT. This sequence encodes CSAGRLSDTQYF.

This clonotype was found many times. CDR3 sequence reads: CASSLMGRSSYEQYF. The DNA of the CDR3 is TGTGCCAGCAGCTTAATGGGACGTAGCTCCTACGAGCAGTACTTC. The chain recombines TRBV7-3 with TRBJ2-7, with D perhaps assigned TRBD1 or TRBD2 (5 bases each). The CDR3 consists of 15 residues. The ends were cut back, 1 base at V and 0 bases at J, with 10 bases in the middle. From germline, CDR1 is SGHTA and CDR2 FQGTGA. The whole variable domain, filled in from reference TRBV7-3 and TRBJ2-7, reads GAGVSQTPSNKVTEKGKYVELRCDPISGHTALYWYRQSLGQGPEFLIYFQGTGAADDSGLPNDRFFAVRPEGSVSTLKIQRTERGDSAVYLCASSLMGRSSYEQYFGPGTRLTVT.

This chain links TRBV15 with TRBJ2-7, with D perhaps matching TRBD1 (6 bases). This CDR3 is built from 15 residues. The V and J ends lost 0 bases and 5 bases respectively, with 14 bases between them. CDR1 is LNHNV, CDR2 YYDKDF, per germline (reference sequence). CDR3 residues: CATSRDPTGDHEQYF. The CDR3, as DNA: TGTGCCACCAGCAGAGACCCGACAGGAGACCACGAGCAGTACTTC.

This chain connects TRBV6-2 or TRBV6-3 to TRBJ1-1; unclear D gene. V dropped 2 bases and J dropped 4 bases, with 8 bases sitting between them. The CDR3 has 13 residues. Germline assignment: CDR1 MNHEY and CDR2 SVGEGT. The CDR3 sequence: CASSYGWGTEAFF. The CDR3, as DNA: TGTGCCAGCAGTTACGGCTGGGGCACTGAAGCTTTCTTT.

This clonotype was detected ten times or more. The chain is built from TRBV7-8 and TRBJ1-1, with D unclear. Trimming took 5 bases from V and 4 from J, leaving 14 bases between them. The CDR3 extends over 14 amino acids. Germline V CDR1 and CDR2: SGHVS, FQNEAQ. The DNA for the CDR3 is TGTGCCAGCAGCGCTTGGGGTGGCGGCACTGAAGCTTTCTTT. It encodes CASSAWGGGTEAFF.